Listed here are 29 T cell receptor beta chains from one sample, sequenced in a study of blood T cell repertoires in COVID-19 (dated by TCRdb to 2020 to 2021). Preparation of the library involved the immunoSEQ multiplex PCR assay. Imported from immuneACCESS, the table was reduced by TCRdb to in-frame sequences with V and J called. These copies leave out some clones; in studies compared against another copy, an unresolved V gene accounts for under half, and the cause of the remainder is not known. Present in this sample are some 370,000 clones, around 89% of which were seen just once. The top ten clones comprise 0.95% to 1.5% of the sample. The sequenced sample consisted of peripheral blood. The receptor source for this set is a man between 40 and 49 years old with acute or convalescent COVID-19.

The rearrangement uses TRBV29-1 and TRBJ2-3; a weak D match, TRBD2 (5 bases). CDR1 and CDR2 (germline): SQVTM, ANQGSEA. The CDR3 totals 17 residues. Trimming removed 3 bases at V and 2 bases at J, with 21 bases between. The CDR3 protein is CSVEALANNGVTDTQYF. The CDR3 region has the DNA TGCAGCGTTGAGGCCCTAGCCAACAACGGAGTCACAGATACGCAGTATTTT.

This clone was found a few times. The sample has other DNA sequences that encode this CDR3 too. This chain uses TRBV9 with TRBJ1-5; a weak D match, TRBD1 (5 bases). The CDR3 spans 15 residues. Between the trimmed V and J ends, which lost 0 bases and 1 base, there was a span of 8 bases. CDR1 is SGDLS, CDR2 YYNGEE, per germline. The DNA of the CDR3 is TGTGCCAGCAGCGTAGGGCCAGGGAGCAATCAGCCCCAGCATTTT. It yields the protein CASSVGPGSNQPQHF. Variable domain in full (rest from reference TRBV9 and TRBJ1-5): DSGVTQTPKHLITATGQRVTLRCSPRSGDLSVYWYQQSLDQGLQFLIQYYNGEERAKGNILERFSAQQFPDLHSELNLSSLELGDSALYFCASSVGPGSNQPQHFGDGTRLSIL.

The gene calls are TRBV5-6 and TRBJ1-1, with D unclear. Trimming shortened V by 7 bases and J by 1 base, and 11 bases separated the two germline ends. The CDR3 totals 13 residues. CDR1 is SGHDT and CDR2 is YYEEEE in the germline V gene. DNA of the CDR3: TGTGCCAGCTCTATATCTCAGAACACTGAAGCTTTCTTT. Translating gives CASSISQNTEAFF.

The CDR3 bases are TGTGCCAGCAGAGACCCCGGGACTAGTCGCGCGTTCTTC. This encodes CASRDPGTSRAFF. The chain combines TRBV6-5 with TRBJ2-1; 8 nucleotides align to TRBD2. Looked up from germline, CDR1 is MNHEY and CDR2 is SVGAGI. The CDR3 spans 13 residues. V shed 6 bases and J 15 bases; nucleotides not matched to a gene: 13.

The chain carries TRBV3-1 (or the pseudogene TRBV3-2) and TRBJ2-1, with TRBD1 matching 10 bases. The germline V gene encodes CDR1 LGHDT and CDR2 YNNKEL (reference sequence). This CDR3 has 17 residues. V shed 2 bases, J shed 4 bases, and the junction held 8 bases outside the gene matches. CDR3 sequence reads: CASSQTGTGVGYNEQFF. CDR3 nucleotides: TGTGCCAGCAGCCAAACGGGGACAGGGGTCGGGTACAATGAGCAGTTCTTC.

The chain combines TRBV6-5 with TRBJ2-1, with D maybe TRBD2 (5 bases). From germline, CDR1 is MNHEY and CDR2 SVGAGI. The CDR3 contains 13 residues. The germline V and J ends were trimmed by 7 bases and 9 bases, with 16 bases remaining between them. This CDR3 reads CASTQLLAGEQFF. DNA for the CDR3: TGTGCCAGCACCCAACTACTGGCGGGTGAGCAGTTCTTC.

The gene calls are TRBV7-9 and TRBJ2-1; D gene unclear. The CDR3 consists of 15 residues. Looked up from germline, CDR1 is SEHNR and CDR2 is FQNEAQ (reference sequence). V lost 4 bases, J lost 3 bases, and 13 bases lay in between. This CDR3 is CASSSLRVGYNEQFF. CDR3 DNA sequence: TGTGCCAGCAGCTCCCTCCGGGTGGGCTACAATGAGCAGTTCTTC.

The chain joins TRBV5-1 to TRBJ1-4; 9 bases fit TRBD1. The trim removed 3 bases at V and 7 bases at J, leaving 4 bases unmatched. The CDR3 sequence is 14 residues long. The V gene's germline CDR1 is SGHRS and CDR2 YFSETQ. CDR3: CASSSGQGTEKLFF. CDR3 DNA: TGCGCCAGCAGCTCGGGACAGGGAACTGAAAAACTGTTTTTT. The variable domain in full, with the rest retrieved from reference TRBV5-1 and TRBJ1-4, is KAGVTQTPRYLIKTRGQQVTLSCSPISGHRSVSWYQQTPGQGLQFLFEYFSETQRNKGNFPGRFSGRQFSNSRSEMNVSTLELGDSALYLCASSSGQGTEKLFFGSGTQLSVL.

The count of this clone is one. J is TRBJ1-5 and V is TRBV2; 8 nucleotides agree with TRBD1. The CDR3 length is 15 residues. After removal of 4 bases from V and 5 bases from J, the junction contained 7 bases not matched to a gene. Germline values: CDR1 SNHLY, CDR2 FYNNEI. The CDR3 DNA reads TGTGCCAGCAGTGGTATGGACAGGGTTGATCAGCCCCAGCATTTT. This sequence encodes CASSGMDRVDQPQHF.

The chain recombines TRBV7-2 with TRBJ2-1; no firm D call. V lost 5 bases and J 0 bases, leaving 11 bases between the germline ends. Looked up from germline, CDR1 is SGHTA and CDR2 is FQGNSA. CDR3 size: 15 residues. CDR3 residues: CASSGQRSSYNEQFF. The DNA for the CDR3 is TGTGCCAGCAGCGGTCAAAGGAGCTCCTACAATGAGCAGTTCTTC.

The chain combines TRBV27 with TRBJ2-7; 7 nucleotides align to TRBD1. The CDR3 contains 16 residues. With 0 bases clipped from V and 3 bases from J, the junction kept 8 bases outside the gene matches. The germline CDR1 and CDR2 sequences are MNHEY and SMNVEV (reference sequence). Here the CDR3 reads CASSLSLRGLNYEQYF. Here the CDR3 DNA reads TGTGCCAGCAGTTTATCGTTAAGGGGGCTCAACTACGAGCAGTACTTC.

The chain couples TRBV6-6 to TRBJ1-5, with D perhaps TRBD1 (5 bases). Trimming shortened V by 5 bases and J by 8 bases, and 19 bases separated the two germline ends. The CDR3 runs to 15 residues. Germline V gene data show CDR1 as MNHNY and CDR2 as SVGAGI (reference sequence). The CDR3: CASSPPGPRGEPQHF. The CDR3 nucleotides read TGTGCCAGCAGTCCCCCGGGACCCCGGGGGGAGCCCCAGCATTTT.

V is TRBV6-2 or TRBV6-3 and J is TRBJ2-1, with TRBD1 matching 11 bases. In germline, CDR1 is MNHEY, CDR2 SVGEGT. V lost 5 bases and J lost 8; bases outside the gene matches: 5. This CDR3 is built from 14 residues. The CDR3 DNA is TGTGCCAGCAGTGACGGACAGGGGGCCGATGAGCAGTTCTTC. Its translation: CASSDGQGADEQFF.

The CDR3 region is CATQGIMNTEAFF. CDR3 bases: TGTGCCACCCAGGGGATCATGAACACTGAAGCTTTCTTT. This chain connects TRBV3-1 (or the pseudogene TRBV3-2) to TRBJ1-1; tentatively, D is TRBD1 (6 bases). Germline V gene lookup returns CDR1 LGHDT and CDR2 YNNKEL (reference sequence). The CDR3 consists of 13 residues. Trimming removed 10 bases from V and 0 bases from J, with 12 bases in between.

The gene calls are TRBV9 and TRBJ2-7; a weak D match, TRBD2 (5 bases). CDR3 length: 14 amino acids. Trimming stripped 3 bases from V and 0 bases from J, with 10 bases between. The V gene's germline CDR1 is SGDLS and CDR2 YYNGEE. The CDR3 region has the DNA TGTGCCAGCAGCGCGGTGGGAGACTCCTACGAGCAGTACTTC. Its translation is CASSAVGDSYEQYF.

The gene calls are TRBV27 and TRBJ1-2, with D unresolved. In germline, CDR1 is MNHEY, CDR2 SMNVEV (reference sequence). The CDR3 length is 13 residues. V dropped 3 bases and J dropped 5 bases, with 10 bases sitting between them. Here the CDR3 reads CASSFGEMYGYTF. CDR3 nucleotides: TGTGCCAGCAGTTTCGGGGAGATGTATGGCTACACCTTC.

This rearrangement joins TRBV18 to TRBJ2-7, with D maybe TRBD1 (5 bases). Trimming left V 3 bases short and J 1 base short, with 7 bases between. CDR3 length: 13 amino acids. Germline CDR1 KGHSH, CDR2 LQKENI. The CDR3 sequence: CASSPTDSYEQYF. The CDR3, as DNA: TGTGCCAGCTCACCGACAGATTCCTACGAGCAGTACTTC.

The chain carries TRBV3-1 (or the pseudogene TRBV3-2) and TRBJ2-7; 8 nucleotides line up with TRBD2. J lost 2 bases, V lost 3 bases, and 6 bases had no gene match. In germline, CDR1 is LGHDT, CDR2 YNNKEL (reference sequence). There are 15 residues in the CDR3. CDR3 residues: CASSQGWTSTYEQYF. The CDR3 region has the DNA TGTGCCAGCAGCCAGGGATGGACTAGCACCTACGAGCAGTACTTC.

The chain carries TRBV2 and TRBJ1-1; 7 nucleotides agree with TRBD1. Trimming took 7 bases from V and 0 from J; bases not matched to a gene: 8. The CDR3 covers 15 residues. In germline, CDR1 is SNHLY, CDR2 FYNNEI. The CDR3 bases are TGTGCCAGCAATTTCCTGGGACAGATGAACACTGAAGCTTTCTTT. Translating gives CASNFLGQMNTEAFF.

The chain is built from TRBV5-1 and TRBJ1-1; TRBD1 matches 7 bases. CDR1 and CDR2 (germline): SGHRS, YFSETQ. The CDR3 contains 16 residues. Trimming at V came to 0 bases and at J to 1 base, leaving 6 bases not matched to a gene. In nucleotides, the CDR3 is TGCGCCAGCAGCTTGGATGGACAGGTGAGGAACACTGAAGCTTTCTTT. Translating it yields CASSLDGQVRNTEAFF.

The sample holds one count of this clone. Since the CDR3 does not end with the conserved phenylalanine or tryptophan, this likely comes from a read error. The DNA is left out, because the CDR3 cannot be placed on it with certainty; the CDR3 is given as TCRdb lists it. This CDR3 reads CASSVAGAPLLV. The genes are TRBV9 and TRBJ1-1. Germline V gene sequence: CDR1 SGDLS, CDR2 YYNGEE. The CDR3 spans 12 residues, counting both ends.

The chain links TRBV27 to TRBJ1-6; a weak D match, TRBD1 (6 bases). V was cut by 5 bases and J by 9 bases, with 11 bases left in between. CDR1 is MNHEY and CDR2 is SMNVEV in the germline V gene (reference sequence). The CDR3 runs 13 residues. CDR3 sequence: CASSPRTVSPLHF. Here the CDR3 DNA reads TGTGCCAGCAGTCCCCGGACAGTTTCACCCCTCCACTTT.

This chain joins TRBV5-4 and TRBJ2-1; possible D gene TRBD1, 6 bases. The CDR3 is 18 amino acids. The ends were cut back, 7 bases at V and 6 bases at J, with 29 bases in the middle. CDR1 SGHNT and CDR2 YYREEE come from the germline V gene (reference sequence). CDR3 sequence (DNA): TGTGCCAGCGAAATTAGGGGAGCCCCACAGGGCAAGATCAATGAGCAGTTCTTC. The encoded protein is CASEIRGAPQGKINEQFF.

The rearrangement uses TRBV9 and TRBJ1-6, with D unclear. The CDR3 contains 13 residues. Trimming left V 0 bases short and J 9 bases short, with 7 bases between. Germline V gene data show CDR1 as SGDLS and CDR2 as YYNGEE. The CDR3 spells CASSVGSGSPLHF. The CDR3 DNA sequence: TGTGCCAGCAGCGTAGGAAGCGGTTCACCCCTCCACTTT.

The chain carries TRBV6-6 and TRBJ2-2, with 8 bases matching TRBD1. With V trimmed by 6 bases and J by 3 bases, 15 bases remained unmatched. The CDR3 length is 18 residues. CDR1 is MNHNY, CDR2 SVGAGI, per germline (reference sequence). In DNA, the CDR3 is TGTGCCAGCAGCCGAGGACAGGGTCCGCCCGGGCACACCGGGGAGCTGTTTTTT. It translates to CASSRGQGPPGHTGELFF.

This chain connects TRBV6-8 to TRBJ1-3; no firm D call. V lost 10 bases and J lost 5, with 21 bases in between. The CDR3 runs 15 residues. The germline V gene encodes CDR1 MNHGY and CDR2 SAAAGT. CDR3 sequence: CAILKPGNHRNTIYF. CDR3 nucleotide sequence: TGTGCCATTCTCAAACCCGGGAATCATAGAAACACCATATATTTT.

The chain is built from TRBV7-8 and TRBJ1-1, with D unclear. CDR3 length: 13 amino acids. Trimming left V 1 base short and J 3 bases short, with 6 bases between. CDR1 and CDR2 (germline): SGHVS, FQNEAQ. DNA of the CDR3: TGTGCCAGCAGCTTAGAGCGGTACACTGAAGCTTTCTTT. As protein: CASSLERYTEAFF.

The V call is TRBV29-1, the J call TRBJ1-2; 8 nucleotides agree with TRBD1. This CDR3 contains 13 residues. V lost 4 bases and J lost 4; bases outside the gene matches: 5. The V gene's germline CDR1 is SQVTM and CDR2 ANQGSEA. CDR3 coding DNA: TGCAGCGTTGGGGACAGGCGGGGCTATGGCTACACCTTC. Amino acid sequence: CSVGDRRGYGYTF.

The chain has TRBV7-2 and TRBJ2-5, with 7 bases matching TRBD2. The CDR3 has 17 residues. Germline V gene sequence: CDR1 SGHTA, CDR2 FQGNSA. J gave up 9 bases and V 4 bases, and 20 bases lay outside the gene matches. This chain's CDR3 is CASSSHRGRPGGEAQYF. The CDR3 DNA is TGTGCCAGCAGCTCCCACCGCGGACGGCCTGGGGGGGAGGCCCAGTACTTC.